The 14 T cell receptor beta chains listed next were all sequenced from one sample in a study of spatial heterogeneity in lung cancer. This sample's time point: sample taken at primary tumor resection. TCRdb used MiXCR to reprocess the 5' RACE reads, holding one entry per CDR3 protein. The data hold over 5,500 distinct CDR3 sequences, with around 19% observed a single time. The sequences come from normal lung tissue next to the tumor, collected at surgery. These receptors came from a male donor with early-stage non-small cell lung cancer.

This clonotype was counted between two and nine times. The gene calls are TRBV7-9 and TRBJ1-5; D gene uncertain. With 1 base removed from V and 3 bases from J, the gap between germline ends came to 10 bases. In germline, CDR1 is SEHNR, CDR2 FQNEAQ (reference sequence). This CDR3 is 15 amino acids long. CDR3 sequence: CASSLGAPLNQPQHF. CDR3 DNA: TGTGCCAGCAGCTTAGGGGCGCCGCTCAATCAGCCCCAGCATTTT.

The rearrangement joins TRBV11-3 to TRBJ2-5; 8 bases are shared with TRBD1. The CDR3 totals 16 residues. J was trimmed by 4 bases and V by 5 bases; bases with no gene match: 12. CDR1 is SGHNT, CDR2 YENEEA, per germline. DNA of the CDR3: TGTGCCAGCAGCCTCCGCAGACAGGGGTTTTCAGAGACCCAGTACTTC. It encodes CASSLRRQGFSETQYF.

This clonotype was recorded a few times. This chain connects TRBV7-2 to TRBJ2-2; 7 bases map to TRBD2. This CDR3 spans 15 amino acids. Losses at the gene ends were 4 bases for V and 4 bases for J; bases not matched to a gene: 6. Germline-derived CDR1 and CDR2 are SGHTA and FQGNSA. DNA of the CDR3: TGTGCCAGCAGCTCCCTTTGGACTAGCACCGGGGAGCTGTTTTTT. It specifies CASSSLWTSTGELFF. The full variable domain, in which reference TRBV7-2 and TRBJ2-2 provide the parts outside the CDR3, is GAGVSQSPSNKVTEKGKDVELRCDPISGHTALYWYRQSLGQGLEFLIYFQGNSAPDKSGLPSDRFSAERTGGSVSTLTIQRTQQEDSAVYLCASSSLWTSTGELFFGEGSRLTVL.

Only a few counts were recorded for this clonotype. The CDR3 sequence is CSARRTSGRTGELFF. CDR3 DNA: TGCAGTGCTAGAAGGACTAGCGGGAGGACCGGGGAGCTGTTTTTT. This rearrangement joins TRBV20-1 to TRBJ2-2, with TRBD2 matching over 14 bases. CDR3 length equals 15 residues. Per the germline V gene, CDR1 is DFQATT and CDR2 is SNEGSKA (reference sequence). V gave up 2 bases and J gave up 5 bases; unmatched junction bases: 1.

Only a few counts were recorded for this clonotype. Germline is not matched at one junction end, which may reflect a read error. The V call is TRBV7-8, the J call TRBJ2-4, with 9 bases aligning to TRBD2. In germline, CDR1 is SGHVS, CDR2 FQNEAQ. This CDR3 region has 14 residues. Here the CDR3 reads CASSLAGIDGIQYF. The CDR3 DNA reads TGTGCCAGCAGCCTAGCGGGAATCGATGGCATTCAGTACTTC.

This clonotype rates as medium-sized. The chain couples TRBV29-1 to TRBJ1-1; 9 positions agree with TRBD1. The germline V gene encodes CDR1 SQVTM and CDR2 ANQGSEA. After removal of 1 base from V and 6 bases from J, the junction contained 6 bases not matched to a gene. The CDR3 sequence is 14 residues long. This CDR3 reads CSVEARQGGAEAFF. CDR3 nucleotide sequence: TGCAGCGTTGAAGCCCGACAGGGGGGGGCTGAAGCTTTCTTT.

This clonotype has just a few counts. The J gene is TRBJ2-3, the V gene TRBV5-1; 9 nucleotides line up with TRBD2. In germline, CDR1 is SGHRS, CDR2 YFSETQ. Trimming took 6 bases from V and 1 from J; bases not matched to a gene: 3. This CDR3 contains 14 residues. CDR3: CASTQREGTDTQYF. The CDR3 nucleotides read TGCGCCAGCACGCAGCGGGAGGGCACAGATACGCAGTATTTT.

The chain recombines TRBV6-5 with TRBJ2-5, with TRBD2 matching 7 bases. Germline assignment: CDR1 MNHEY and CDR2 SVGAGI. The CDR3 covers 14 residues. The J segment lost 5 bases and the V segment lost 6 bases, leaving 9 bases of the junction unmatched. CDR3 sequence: CASSASGLRETQYF. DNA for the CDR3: TGTGCCAGCAGCGCTAGCGGCCTACGGGAGACCCAGTACTTC.

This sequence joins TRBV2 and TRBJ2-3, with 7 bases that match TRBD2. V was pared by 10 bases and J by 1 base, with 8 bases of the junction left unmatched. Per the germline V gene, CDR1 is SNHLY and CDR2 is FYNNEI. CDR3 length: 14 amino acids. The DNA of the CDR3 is TGTGCCACGCAGACTAGCCGCGGCACAGATACGCAGTATTTT. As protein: CATQTSRGTDTQYF.

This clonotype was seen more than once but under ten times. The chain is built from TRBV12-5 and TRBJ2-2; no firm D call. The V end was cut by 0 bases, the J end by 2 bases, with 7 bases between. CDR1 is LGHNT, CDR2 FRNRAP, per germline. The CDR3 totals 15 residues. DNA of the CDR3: TGTGCTAGTGGTTTGGTAGTACTAAACACCGGGGAGCTGTTTTTT. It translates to CASGLVVLNTGELFF.

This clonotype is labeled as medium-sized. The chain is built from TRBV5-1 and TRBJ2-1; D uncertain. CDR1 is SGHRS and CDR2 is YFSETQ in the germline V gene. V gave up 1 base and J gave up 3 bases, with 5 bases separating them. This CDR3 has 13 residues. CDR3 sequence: CASSLSLYNEQFF. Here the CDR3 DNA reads TGCGCCAGCAGCTTGTCCCTCTACAATGAGCAGTTCTTC.

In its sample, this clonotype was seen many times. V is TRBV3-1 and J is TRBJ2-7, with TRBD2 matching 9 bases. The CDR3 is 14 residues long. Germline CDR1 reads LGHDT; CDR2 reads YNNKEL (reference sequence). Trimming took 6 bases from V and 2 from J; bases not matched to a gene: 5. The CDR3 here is CASRDSGSTYEQYF. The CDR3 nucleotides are TGTGCCAGCAGAGATAGCGGGAGCACCTACGAGCAGTACTTC.

CDR3 coding DNA: TGCAGCGTTGAAGTTCTGGCGCCGAGTCAGCCCCAGCATTTT. This encodes CSVEVLAPSQPQHF. The rearrangement joins TRBV29-1 to TRBJ1-5; no clear D gene. Germline-derived CDR1 and CDR2 are SQVTM and ANQGSEA. Trimming shortened V by 1 base and J by 6 bases, and 13 bases separated the two germline ends. The CDR3 spans 14 residues.

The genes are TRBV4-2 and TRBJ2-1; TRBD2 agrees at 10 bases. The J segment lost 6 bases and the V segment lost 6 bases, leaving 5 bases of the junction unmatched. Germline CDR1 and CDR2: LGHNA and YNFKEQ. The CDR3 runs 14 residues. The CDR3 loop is CASSLAGESNEQFF. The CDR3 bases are TGTGCCAGCAGTCTAGCGGGAGAGAGCAATGAGCAGTTCTTC.